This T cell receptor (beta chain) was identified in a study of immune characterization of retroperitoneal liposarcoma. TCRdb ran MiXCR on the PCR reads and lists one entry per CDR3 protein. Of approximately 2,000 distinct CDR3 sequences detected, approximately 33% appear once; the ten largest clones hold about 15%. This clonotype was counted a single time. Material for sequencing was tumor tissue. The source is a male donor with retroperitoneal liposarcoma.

CDR3 sequence: CASSTGQVYNEQFF. CDR3 nucleotides: TGTGCCAGCAGCACGGGACAGGTCTACAATGAGCAGTTCTTC. The V gene is TRBV7-2, the J gene TRBJ2-1; 8 bases fit TRBD1. Germline V CDR1 and CDR2: SGHTA, FQGNSA. V lost 5 bases, J lost 3 bases, and 3 bases stayed unmatched. There are 14 residues in the CDR3.